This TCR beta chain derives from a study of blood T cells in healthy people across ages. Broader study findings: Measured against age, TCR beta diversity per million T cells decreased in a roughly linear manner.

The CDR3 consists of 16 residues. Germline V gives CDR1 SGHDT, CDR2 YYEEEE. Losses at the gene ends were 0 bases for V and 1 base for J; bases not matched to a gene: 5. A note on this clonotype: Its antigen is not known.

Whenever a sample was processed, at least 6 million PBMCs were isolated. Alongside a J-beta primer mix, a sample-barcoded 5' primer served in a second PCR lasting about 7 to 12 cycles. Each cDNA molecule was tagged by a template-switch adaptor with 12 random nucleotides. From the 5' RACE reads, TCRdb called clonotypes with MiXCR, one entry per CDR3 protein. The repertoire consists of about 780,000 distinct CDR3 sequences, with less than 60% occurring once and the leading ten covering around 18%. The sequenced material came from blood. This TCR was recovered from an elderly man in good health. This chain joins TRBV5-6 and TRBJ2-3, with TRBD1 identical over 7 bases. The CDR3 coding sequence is TGTGCCAGCAGCTTGGCCGGGACAGCCGGCACAGATACGCAGTATTTT. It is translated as CASSLAGTAGTDTQYF.